This entry describes one T cell receptor beta chain. What it binds is not known. Sequenced by immunoSEQ multiplex PCR; TCRdb stores in-frame clones only, minus some. The sample records roughly 200,000 clones, 85% to 95% being singletons. Trimming took 2 bases from V and 0 from J, leaving 7 bases between them. Germline CDR1 MNHEY, CDR2 SVGAGI. CDR3 length: 14 residues. The data stem from a study of T cell responses to AZD1222 COVID-19 vaccine. Findings and limits, study-wide: The peak T cell response came first, and repertoires were sampled only after it. Donors were mostly white British, more females; clonal diversity possibly underestimated.

The chain recombines TRBV6-5 with TRBJ1-2, with D perhaps matching TRBD1 (6 bases). The specimen was peripheral blood, collected on day 0 of AZD1222 vaccination. This sequence was found in an adult in good health. Here the CDR3 reads CASSYQGPNYGYTF. The CDR3 coding sequence is TGTGCCAGCAGTTACCAGGGGCCTAACTATGGCTACACCTTC.